This TCR beta chain was documented in a study of T cells after yellow fever vaccination. About the study: Each low-cell-number fraction was prepared by means of SMART-Seq v4 Ultra Low Input.

Concerning this clonotype itself: No antigen is known for it.

Researchers made TCR cDNA using 5'RACE template switching, and this step added a universal primer site and UMIs. MiXCR, applied by TCRdb to the 5' RACE reads, yields one record per CDR3 protein. The sample contains 450,000 to 600,000 distinct CDR3 sequences, less than 15% of which appear only once. Germline loops: CDR1 SNHLY, CDR2 FYNNEI. CDR3 length: 13 amino acids. V lost 10 bases to trimming and J lost 3 bases, with 16 bases between them. General study findings and limits: Abundant contaminating clonotypes from the bulk population could appear in FACS-sorted repertoires.

The receptor was derived from a man in his thirties or forties who received the YFV17D yellow fever vaccine. The sequencing here drew on PBMCs, taken on the day of the yellow fever booster vaccination. The chain combines TRBV2 with TRBJ2-7; D is possibly TRBD2 (7 bases). The CDR3 sequence is CATTAGAYYEQYF. CDR3 DNA sequence: TGTGCCACCACGGCGGGGGCCTACTACGAGCAGTACTTC.